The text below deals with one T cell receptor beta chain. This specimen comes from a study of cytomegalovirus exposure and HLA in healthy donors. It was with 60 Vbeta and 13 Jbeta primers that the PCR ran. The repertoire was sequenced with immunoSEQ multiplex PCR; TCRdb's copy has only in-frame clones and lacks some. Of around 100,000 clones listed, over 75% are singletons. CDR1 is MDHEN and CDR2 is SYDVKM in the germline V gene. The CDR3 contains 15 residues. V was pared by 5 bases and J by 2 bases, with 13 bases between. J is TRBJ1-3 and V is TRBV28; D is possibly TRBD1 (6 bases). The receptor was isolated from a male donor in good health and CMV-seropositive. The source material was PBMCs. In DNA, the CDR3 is TGTGCCAGCAGTCCAGCCAGACAGGCTGGAAACACCATATATTTT. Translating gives CASSPARQAGNTIYF.